One and the same sample provided the 3 T cell receptor beta chains below, sequenced in a study of cytomegalovirus exposure and HLA in healthy donors. A multiplex PCR was run with 60 Vbeta primers and 13 Jbeta primers. Assay used: immunoSEQ multiplex PCR; TCRdb lists only in-frame clones, some missing. The sample table sets out around 80,000 clones. The source material was PBMCs. The receptors shown here come from a man between 35 and 55 years old in good health and CMV-seronegative.

This chain uses TRBV13 with TRBJ1-1; 7 bases line up with TRBD1. J was trimmed by 1 base and V by 2 bases; bases with no gene match: 7. Per the germline V gene, CDR1 is PRHDT and CDR2 is FYEKMQ (reference sequence). This CDR3 has 16 residues. The CDR3 nucleotides read TGTGCCAGCAGCTTACTTCGGGACAGAGGGAACACTGAAGCTTTCTTT. Its translation: CASSLLRDRGNTEAFF.

The chain is built from TRBV11-3 and TRBJ2-1; unclear D gene. The V gene lost 1 base and the J gene lost 5 bases, with 12 bases spanning the gap. The germline CDR1 and CDR2 sequences are SGHNT and YENEEA. CDR3 length: 15 residues. The CDR3, as DNA: TGTGCCAGCAGCTTAGGAGTTGCGGAGAACAATGAGCAGTTCTTC. Its translation: CASSLGVAENNEQFF.

The chain couples TRBV15 to TRBJ2-7; 10 positions agree with TRBD1. CDR3 length: 15 residues. Germline loops: CDR1 LNHNV, CDR2 YYDKDF (reference sequence). The trim removed 2 bases at V and 6 bases at J, leaving 7 bases unmatched. The CDR3, as DNA: TGTGCCACCAGCAGAAGCAGGACAGGGGGTTCCGAGCAGTACTTC. Protein sequence: CATSRSRTGGSEQYF. The whole variable domain, remainder taken from reference TRBV15 and TRBJ2-7, is DAMVIQNPRYQVTQFGKPVTLSCSQTLNHNVMYWYQQKSSQAPKLLFHYYDKDFNNEADTPDNFQSRRPNTSFCFLDIRSPGLGDTAMYLCATSRSRTGGSEQYFGPGTRLTVT.